Each of the 9 T cell receptor beta chains below was sequenced from the same sample in a study of shared clonotypes between healthy human individuals. Here immunoSEQ multiplex PCR was the method, and the copy in TCRdb shows in-frame clones only, minus some. The sample records about 1.5 million clones, around 97% being singletons. Sequenced: naive CD4+ T cells sorted from blood. Subset of the sample: CD45RA+ positively selected. These receptors were collected from a man between 25 and 39 years old in good health.

This chain's CDR3 is CASRLAGTKAGELFF. The DNA for the CDR3 is TGTGCCAGCCGACTAGCGGGAACGAAGGCCGGGGAGCTGTTTTTT. This chain uses TRBV2 with TRBJ2-2; 11 nucleotides line up with TRBD2. After removal of 8 bases from V and 6 bases from J, the junction contained 8 bases not matched to a gene. Germline V lookup: CDR1 SNHLY, CDR2 FYNNEI. This CDR3 has 15 residues.

The genes are TRBV5-1 and TRBJ2-3; 12 bases agree with TRBD2. Trimming cost V 2 bases and J 5 bases; bases outside gene matches: 6. Germline V CDR1 and CDR2: SGHRS, YFSETQ. The CDR3 spans 16 residues. The CDR3 DNA is TGCGCCAGCAGCTTCGGACTAGCGGGGACGGGAGATACGCAGTATTTT. This encodes CASSFGLAGTGDTQYF.

Comment on this clone: Other DNA sequences from this sample encode an identical CDR3 as well. The chain joins TRBV5-6 to TRBJ2-7; D is undetermined. The length of the CDR3 is 14 residues. Germline V CDR1 and CDR2: SGHDT, YYEEEE. The V and J ends lost 0 bases and 0 bases respectively, with 7 bases between them. The CDR3 sequence: CASSLGRSSYEQYF. CDR3 DNA sequence: TGTGCCAGCAGCTTGGGACGGAGCTCCTACGAGCAGTACTTC.

Points on this clone: Other DNA sequences in this sample translate to the same CDR3. The J gene is TRBJ2-7, the V gene TRBV18; D remains unclear. The CDR3 is made up of 13 amino acids. The V end was cut by 3 bases, the J end by 0 bases, with 6 bases between. Looked up from germline, CDR1 is KGHSH and CDR2 is LQKENI. The CDR3 region is CASSPASSYEQYF. The DNA of the CDR3 is TGTGCCAGCTCACCGGCCAGCTCCTACGAGCAGTACTTC.

The gene calls are TRBV20-1 and TRBJ1-5; D ambiguous. Germline CDR1 and CDR2: DFQATT and SNEGSKA (reference sequence). The CDR3 has 11 residues. The V end lost 2 bases, the J end lost 5 bases, and 4 bases lay between the germline ends. The CDR3 protein is CSARLDQPQHF. DNA of the CDR3: TGCAGTGCTAGACTTGATCAGCCCCAGCATTTT.

This chain uses TRBV29-1 with TRBJ2-1, with 12 bases lining up with TRBD2. Germline CDR1 is SQVTM and CDR2 is ANQGSEA. The CDR3 sequence is 15 residues long. Trimming took 3 bases from V and 6 from J; bases not matched to a gene: 6. DNA of the CDR3: TGCAGCGTTGAGCCCGCTAGCGGGAGGGCCAATGAGCAGTTCTTC. This codes for CSVEPASGRANEQFF.

The chain combines TRBV6-1 with TRBJ1-4, with D tentatively TRBD1 (5 bases). Trimming removed 6 bases from V and 8 bases from J, with 16 bases in between. The CDR3 has 14 residues. Germline CDR1 reads MNHNS; CDR2 reads SASEGT. CDR3: CASRANGGREKLFF. The DNA of the CDR3 is TGTGCCAGCAGGGCTAATGGGGGGAGGGAAAAACTGTTTTTT.

Notes on this clone: Other DNA sequences of this sample code for an identical CDR3. This chain links TRBV15 with TRBJ2-7; a weak D match, TRBD1 (6 bases). The V gene lost 3 bases and the J gene lost 0 bases, with 9 bases spanning the gap. The CDR3 is 14 amino acids. The germline V gene encodes CDR1 LNHNV and CDR2 YYDKDF (reference sequence). CDR3 nucleotides: TGTGCCACCAGCAGGCAGGGGTCCTCCTACGAGCAGTACTTC. This sequence encodes CATSRQGSSYEQYF.

The chain uses TRBV27 and TRBJ2-1; tentative D call: TRBD2 (6 bases). With 3 bases removed from V and 0 bases from J, the gap between germline ends came to 21 bases. Germline V CDR1 and CDR2: MNHEY, SMNVEV (reference sequence). The CDR3 loop spans 19 amino acids. CDR3 in amino acids: CASSLVGGMAFSSYNEQFF. The CDR3, as DNA: TGTGCCAGCAGTTTGGTCGGCGGGATGGCCTTTAGCTCCTACAATGAGCAGTTCTTC.